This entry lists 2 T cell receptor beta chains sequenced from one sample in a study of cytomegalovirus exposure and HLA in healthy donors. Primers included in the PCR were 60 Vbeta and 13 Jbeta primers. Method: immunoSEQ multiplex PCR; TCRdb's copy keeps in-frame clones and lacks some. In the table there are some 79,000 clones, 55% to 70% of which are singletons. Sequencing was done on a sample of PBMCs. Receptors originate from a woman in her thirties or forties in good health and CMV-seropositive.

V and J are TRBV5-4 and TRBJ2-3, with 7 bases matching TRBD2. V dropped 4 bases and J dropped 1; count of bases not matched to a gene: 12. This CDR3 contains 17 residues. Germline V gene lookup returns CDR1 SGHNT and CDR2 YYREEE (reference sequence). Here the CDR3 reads CASSTAFAGEGTDTQYF. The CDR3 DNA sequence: TGTGCCAGCAGCACTGCGTTCGCGGGAGAAGGCACAGATACGCAGTATTTT.

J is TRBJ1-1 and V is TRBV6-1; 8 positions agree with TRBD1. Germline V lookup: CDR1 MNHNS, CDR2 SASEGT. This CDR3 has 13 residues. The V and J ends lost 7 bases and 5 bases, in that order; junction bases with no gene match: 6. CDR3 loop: CASKTTGETEAFF. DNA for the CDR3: TGTGCCAGCAAAACGACAGGGGAGACTGAAGCTTTCTTT.